The 32 T cell receptor beta chains listed next were all sequenced from one sample in a study of CD8+CD57+ T cells in acquired aplastic anemia. Profiling of TCR beta VDJ combinations and CDR3 sequences used genomic DNA as template. Each CDR3 protein gets one entry after TCRdb re-called the reads with MiXCR. This table holds 350,000 to 450,000 distinct CDR3 sequences, around 72% found once. The material sequenced was sorted CD4+, CD8+, or CD8+CD57+ T cells (not recorded which) from PBMCs. The origin of the receptors is a human donor in good health, serving as a control.

The gene calls are TRBV18 and TRBJ1-1, with D possibly TRBD1 on 6 matching bases. Germline loops: CDR1 KGHSH, CDR2 LQKENI. CDR3 size: 15 residues. V was cut by 3 bases and J by 4 bases, with 15 bases left in between. The CDR3 spells CASSPLGGMFTEAFF. CDR3 in DNA: TGTGCCAGCTCACCGTTAGGGGGGATGTTCACTGAAGCTTTCTTT.

The chain has TRBV2 and TRBJ2-1, with unresolved D. The J call may be in error: the DNA end matches TRBJ2-7 better. The V gene's germline CDR1 is SNHLY and CDR2 FYNNEI. CDR3 length: 11 amino acids. The CDR3, as DNA: TGTTTGAACGGCGGCAGGAACGAGCAGTACTTC. Amino acid sequence: CLNGGRNEQYF.

The V call is TRBV11-2, the J call TRBJ2-1; the D is unclear. This CDR3 is 11 amino acids long. CDR1 is SGHAT, CDR2 FQNNGV, per germline. Trimming shortened V by 5 bases and J by 14 bases, and 13 bases separated the two germline ends. CDR3 DNA: TGTGCCAGCAGCCAAGATGGGGTCAAGTTCTTC. Encoded protein: CASSQDGVKFF.

This clonotype was seen only once. The CDR3 ends on some other residue instead of the conserved phenylalanine or tryptophan, so this is likely a read error. It is unclear where the CDR3 begins or ends on the DNA, so no DNA is shown, and the CDR3 is as TCRdb lists it. V gene TRBV7-2 combines with J gene TRBJ2-7; the DNA was not compared with TRBD2, the D call given in the table. The CDR3 length equals 13 residues, ends included. Looked up from germline, CDR1 is SGHTA and CDR2 is FQGNSA. The CDR3 region is CASSLVRVDYGYS.

Many counts were recorded for this clonotype. The J gene is TRBJ1-1, the V gene TRBV9; D perhaps matches TRBD1 (6 bases). CDR3 length: 15 residues. Germline CDR1 is SGDLS and CDR2 is YYNGEE. V lost 4 bases, J lost 0 bases, and 13 bases lay in between. The CDR3 sequence: CASSPRGQMNTEAFF. The CDR3 coding sequence is TGTGCCAGCAGCCCTAGAGGACAGATGAACACTGAAGCTTTCTTT. The variable domain in full, completed from reference TRBV9 and TRBJ1-1, reads DSGVTQTPKHLITATGQRVTLRCSPRSGDLSVYWYQQSLDQGLQFLIQYYNGEERAKGNILERFSAQQFPDLHSELNLSSLELGDSALYFCASSPRGQMNTEAFFGQGTRLTVV.

This clonotype was observed a single time. At one of its ends the junction is not consistent with the germline gene, which may arise from a read error. The chain couples TRBV7-6 to TRBJ2-1, with TRBD1 matching 9 bases. The CDR3 has 14 amino acids. CDR1 and CDR2 (germline): SGHVS, FNYEAQ. DNA for the CDR3: TGTGCCAGCAGCGTAGGCCTCACAGGGGGCCCATCGGACTTC. This gives the protein CASSVGLTGGPSDF.

J is TRBJ1-6 and V is TRBV7-7; tentative D call: TRBD1 (5 bases). Germline values: CDR1 SSHAT, CDR2 FNYEAQ (reference sequence). V was shortened by 1 base and J by 18 bases, with 22 bases between the two germline ends. This CDR3 has 15 residues. CDR3 nucleotides: TGTGCCAGCAGCTTAGGGGACGGAGGACGTTATGGCTACCACTTT. It is translated as CASSLGDGGRYGYHF.

This chain links TRBV7-2 with TRBJ2-5; no firm D call. This CDR3 region has 16 residues. Germline assignment: CDR1 SGHTA and CDR2 FQGNSA. The V and J ends lost 4 bases and 11 bases respectively, with 26 bases between them. CDR3 loop: CASSSGRANTEELQYF. The CDR3 coding sequence is TGTGCCAGCAGCTCCGGACGTGCGAACACCGAAGAGCTGCAGTACTTC.

This clonotype was counted once. V usage is TRBV4-3 and J usage is TRBJ1-2; D gene ambiguous. The CDR3 extends over 14 amino acids. V was shortened by 0 bases and J by 5 bases, with 10 bases between the two germline ends. Germline V CDR1 and CDR2: LGHNA, YSLEER. CDR3 sequence reads: CASSQDSQLYGYTF. CDR3 coding DNA: TGCGCCAGCAGCCAAGATAGTCAACTATATGGCTACACCTTC.

The chain is built from TRBV10-3 and TRBJ2-7, with a weak D call TRBD2 (5 bases). Deletions cut 10 bases from V and 5 bases from J, with 12 bases between. Germline CDR1 ENHRY, CDR2 SYGVKD. This CDR3 is built from 11 residues. This CDR3 reads CASRWGDEQYF. CDR3 DNA: TGTGCCAGCAGATGGGGAGACGAGCAGTACTTC.

This clonotype has a single count. This chain connects TRBV9 to TRBJ1-6, with 7 nucleotides matching TRBD1. The CDR3 extends over 12 amino acids. The germline V gene encodes CDR1 SGDLS and CDR2 YYNGEE. This CDR3 reads CAAAQGDSPLHF. CDR3 coding DNA: TGTGCAGCAGCGCAGGGGGACTCACCCCTCCACTTT.

The chain uses TRBV19 and TRBJ1-6; 9 nucleotides agree with TRBD1. J was trimmed by 15 bases and V by 4 bases; bases with no gene match: 13. Germline V gene sequence: CDR1 LNHDA, CDR2 SQIVND (reference sequence). The CDR3 is 15 residues long. Here the CDR3 reads CASSTSGQGGSHLHF. As DNA, the CDR3 is TGTGCCAGTAGTACCTCGGGACAGGGTGGCTCTCACCTCCACTTT.

This rearrangement joins TRBV20-1 to TRBJ2-7, with D perhaps TRBD1 or TRBD2 (6 bases each). Per germline, CDR1 DFQATT and CDR2 SNEGSKA (reference sequence). Trimming pared 0 bases from V and 4 bases from J, leaving 13 bases between. The CDR3 covers 14 residues. CDR3 sequence reads: CSARDSGAGYEQYF. The CDR3 DNA reads TGCAGTGCTAGAGATTCAGGGGCGGGGTACGAGCAGTACTTC.

The chain has TRBV7-3 and TRBJ2-7; TRBD1 might be the D (6 bases). This CDR3 has 14 residues. Germline V gene data show CDR1 as SGHTA and CDR2 as FQGTGA. V was clipped by 8 bases and J by 8 bases, with 22 bases between them. The CDR3 bases are TGTGCCAGCGGACCCGACAGGCGACCGTACCAGCAGTACTTC. Encoded protein: CASGPDRRPYQQYF.

Remarks on this clonotype: At one of its ends the junction is not consistent with the germline gene, which may arise from a read error. This rearrangement joins TRBV15 to TRBJ2-3; 8 bases are shared with TRBD2. This CDR3 is 16 amino acids long. In germline, CDR1 is LNHNV, CDR2 YYDKDF (reference sequence). This chain's CDR3 is CASSPLGAGGADTQYF. The DNA for the CDR3 is TGTGCCAGCAGCCCCTTGGGGGCGGGGGGCGCAGATACGCAGTATTTT.

This clonotype was recorded a few times. This rearrangement joins TRBV6-6 to TRBJ1-1; possibly TRBD1 for D (5 bases). The V and J ends lost 2 bases and 1 base respectively, with 14 bases between them. CDR1 and CDR2 from the germline V gene are MNHNY and SVGAGI (reference sequence). The CDR3 is 16 residues long. Here the CDR3 DNA reads TGTGCCAGCAGTTACCCTATAGACAGCCCGAACACTGAAGCTTTCTTT. Translating it yields CASSYPIDSPNTEAFF.

This chain links TRBV9 with TRBJ1-6; D uncertain. In germline, CDR1 is SGDLS, CDR2 YYNGEE. The CDR3 has 15 amino acids. Between the trimmed V and J ends, which lost 3 bases and 3 bases, there was a span of 10 bases. CDR3 nucleotide sequence: TGTGCCAGCAGCGCGGAGGACGGCTATAATTCACCCCTCCACTTT. Residues: CASSAEDGYNSPLHF.

The chain combines TRBV9 with TRBJ2-3; 14 nucleotides agree with TRBD2. With V trimmed by 0 bases and J by 1 base, 4 bases remained unmatched. Germline loops: CDR1 SGDLS, CDR2 YYNGEE. The CDR3 sequence is 18 residues long. The DNA for the CDR3 is TGTGCCAGCAGCGTAGTGGGGACTAGCGGGGGCCGCACAGATACGCAGTATTTT. Its protein is CASSVVGTSGGRTDTQYF.

V is TRBV2 and J is TRBJ2-7; D unclear. The germline V gene encodes CDR1 SNHLY and CDR2 FYNNEI. The CDR3 is 15 amino acids. Trimming stripped 5 bases from V and 1 base from J, with 15 bases between. CDR3 in DNA: TGTGCCAGCAGTTACCGGGTGGCGCAGTCCTACGAGCAGTACTTC. Translating it yields CASSYRVAQSYEQYF.

The chain is built from TRBV2 and TRBJ2-5; no reliable D call. Germline lookup yields CDR1 SNHLY and CDR2 FYNNEI. The CDR3 sequence is 12 residues long. V was pared by 7 bases and J by 5 bases, with 11 bases between. The DNA of the CDR3 is TGTGCCAGCAATGGATATAGGGAGACCCAGTACTTC. Its translation: CASNGYRETQYF.

Concerning this clonotype: Given the absence of the conserved phenylalanine or tryptophan at the CDR3 end, a read error is likely. The V call is TRBV7-3, the J call TRBJ2-5; no clear D. The CDR3 is 13 residues long. V shed 8 bases and J shed 9 bases, with 19 bases lying between them. Germline V gene sequence: CDR1 SGHTA, CDR2 FQGTGA. This CDR3 is CASGRHGAGAQYI. The CDR3 bases are TGTGCCAGCGGGCGGCATGGAGCTGGGGCCCAGTACATC.

This clonotype was found many times. The V call is TRBV20-1, the J call TRBJ1-1, with D uncertain. This CDR3 is built from 11 residues. Trimming cost V 0 bases and J 10 bases, with 9 bases left between them. Germline loops: CDR1 DFQATT, CDR2 SNEGSKA (reference sequence). CDR3: CSARDAGRAFF. CDR3 nucleotides: TGCAGTGCTAGAGATGCCGGGAGAGCTTTCTTT.

This chain links TRBV7-2 with TRBJ1-3; D gene ambiguous. Trimming shortened V by 5 bases and J by 16 bases, and 27 bases separated the two germline ends. The V gene's germline CDR1 is SGHTA and CDR2 FQGNSA. The CDR3 extends over 15 amino acids. CDR3 loop: CASSAVGLPEQYFYF. DNA of the CDR3: TGTGCCAGCAGCGCGGTCGGATTGCCCGAGCAGTACTTCTATTTT.

In regard to this clonotype: At one end the junction does not follow the germline gene, possibly because of a read error. The chain combines TRBV6-1 with TRBJ2-5; D is possibly TRBD1 or TRBD2 (5 bases each). The CDR3 covers 13 residues. The germline V gene has CDR1 MNHNS and CDR2 SASEGT. The CDR3 nucleotides read TGTGCCAGCACATGGGGGAGCCAAGAGACACAGTACTTC. Its protein is CASTWGSQETQYF.

This clonotype has a count of ten or more. The J gene is TRBJ1-2, the V gene TRBV20-1, with D unclear. V lost 1 base and J 8 bases, leaving 8 bases between the germline ends. CDR3 length: 11 amino acids. Germline CDR1 reads DFQATT; CDR2 reads SNEGSKA (reference sequence). As DNA, the CDR3 is TGCAGTGCTAGAGCTTCGGTCGGCTACACCTTC. Encoded protein: CSARASVGYTF.

V gene TRBV9 combines with J gene TRBJ2-4; TRBD1 might be the D (6 bases). The V end lost 3 bases, the J end lost 13 bases, and 23 bases lay between the germline ends. Germline lookup yields CDR1 SGDLS and CDR2 YYNGEE. The CDR3 covers 15 residues. The CDR3 here is CASSETLGAPISQYF. CDR3 nucleotides: TGTGCCAGCAGCGAGACCTTGGGGGCCCCAATCAGCCAGTACTTC.

This chain uses TRBV12-3 or TRBV12-4 with TRBJ2-5, with TRBD2 matching over 9 bases. CDR3 size: 19 residues. V was pared by 3 bases and J by 0 bases, with 14 bases of the junction left unmatched. The CDR3: CASSFLGRGGHQYQETQYF. CDR3 nucleotide sequence: TGTGCCAGCAGTTTTTTAGGGCGGGGGGGACACCAGTACCAAGAGACCCAGTACTTC.

This chain connects TRBV5-4 to TRBJ1-1, with TRBD1 as a possible D gene (6 bases). From germline, CDR1 is SGHNT and CDR2 YYREEE (reference sequence). The CDR3 has 14 amino acids. The V end lost 3 bases, the J end lost 5 bases, and 14 bases lay between the germline ends. CDR3 DNA sequence: TGTGCCAGCAGCTCAACAGGGCGGTCAACTGAAGCTTTCTTT. Protein sequence: CASSSTGRSTEAFF.

The J gene is TRBJ2-7, the V gene TRBV19; 7 bases are a match to TRBD1. After removal of 5 bases from V and 3 bases from J, the junction contained 4 bases not matched to a gene. The CDR3 is 13 amino acids. Germline lookup yields CDR1 LNHDA and CDR2 SQIVND (reference sequence). CDR3 protein: CASSDRAGYEQYF. CDR3 sequence (DNA): TGTGCCAGTAGTGACAGGGCGGGCTACGAGCAGTACTTC.

Notes on this clonotype: One end of the junction does not line up with germline, which may come from a read error. The chain uses TRBV9 and TRBJ1-1, with 8 bases lining up with TRBD1. CDR1 SGDLS and CDR2 YYNGEE come from the germline V gene. The CDR3 is 14 amino acids. The CDR3 coding sequence is TGTGCCAGCAGCGCAGGGGGCAGGGGGCGCGGGGCTATCTTT. It codes for CASSAGGRGRGAIF.

This clonotype occurred many times. The genes are TRBV5-1 and TRBJ2-2; D uncertain. Deletions cut 0 bases from V and 0 bases from J, with 12 bases between. In germline, CDR1 is SGHRS, CDR2 YFSETQ. This CDR3 contains 17 residues. The CDR3 loop is CASSLGSGVSNTGELFF. DNA of the CDR3: TGCGCCAGCAGCTTGGGTAGTGGGGTTTCGAACACCGGGGAGCTGTTTTTT.

This clonotype was counted between two and nine times. The V gene is TRBV10-3, the J gene TRBJ1-6; TRBD1 matches 7 bases. The CDR3 is 16 residues long. Germline values: CDR1 ENHRY, CDR2 SYGVKD. After removal of 2 bases from V and 5 bases from J, the junction contained 6 bases not matched to a gene. CDR3: CAISEGPGGNNSPLHF. The DNA of the CDR3 is TGTGCCATCAGTGAGGGGCCAGGGGGAAATAATTCACCCCTCCACTTT.